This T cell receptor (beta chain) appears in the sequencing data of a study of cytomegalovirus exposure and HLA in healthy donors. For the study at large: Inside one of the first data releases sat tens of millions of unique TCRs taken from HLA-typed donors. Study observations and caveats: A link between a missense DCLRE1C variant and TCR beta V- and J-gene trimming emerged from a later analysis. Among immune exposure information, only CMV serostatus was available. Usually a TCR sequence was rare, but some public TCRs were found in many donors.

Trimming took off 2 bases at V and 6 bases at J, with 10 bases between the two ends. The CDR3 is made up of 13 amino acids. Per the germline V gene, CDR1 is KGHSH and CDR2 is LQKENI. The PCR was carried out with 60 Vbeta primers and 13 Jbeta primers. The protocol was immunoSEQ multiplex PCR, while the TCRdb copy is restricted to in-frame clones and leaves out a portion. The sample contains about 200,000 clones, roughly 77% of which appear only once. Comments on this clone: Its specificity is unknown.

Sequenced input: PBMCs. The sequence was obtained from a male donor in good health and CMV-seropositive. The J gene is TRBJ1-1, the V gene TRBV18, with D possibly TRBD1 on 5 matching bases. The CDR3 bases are TGTGCCAGCTCACCATCGGGGGACGCTGAAGCTTTCTTT. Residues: CASSPSGDAEAFF.